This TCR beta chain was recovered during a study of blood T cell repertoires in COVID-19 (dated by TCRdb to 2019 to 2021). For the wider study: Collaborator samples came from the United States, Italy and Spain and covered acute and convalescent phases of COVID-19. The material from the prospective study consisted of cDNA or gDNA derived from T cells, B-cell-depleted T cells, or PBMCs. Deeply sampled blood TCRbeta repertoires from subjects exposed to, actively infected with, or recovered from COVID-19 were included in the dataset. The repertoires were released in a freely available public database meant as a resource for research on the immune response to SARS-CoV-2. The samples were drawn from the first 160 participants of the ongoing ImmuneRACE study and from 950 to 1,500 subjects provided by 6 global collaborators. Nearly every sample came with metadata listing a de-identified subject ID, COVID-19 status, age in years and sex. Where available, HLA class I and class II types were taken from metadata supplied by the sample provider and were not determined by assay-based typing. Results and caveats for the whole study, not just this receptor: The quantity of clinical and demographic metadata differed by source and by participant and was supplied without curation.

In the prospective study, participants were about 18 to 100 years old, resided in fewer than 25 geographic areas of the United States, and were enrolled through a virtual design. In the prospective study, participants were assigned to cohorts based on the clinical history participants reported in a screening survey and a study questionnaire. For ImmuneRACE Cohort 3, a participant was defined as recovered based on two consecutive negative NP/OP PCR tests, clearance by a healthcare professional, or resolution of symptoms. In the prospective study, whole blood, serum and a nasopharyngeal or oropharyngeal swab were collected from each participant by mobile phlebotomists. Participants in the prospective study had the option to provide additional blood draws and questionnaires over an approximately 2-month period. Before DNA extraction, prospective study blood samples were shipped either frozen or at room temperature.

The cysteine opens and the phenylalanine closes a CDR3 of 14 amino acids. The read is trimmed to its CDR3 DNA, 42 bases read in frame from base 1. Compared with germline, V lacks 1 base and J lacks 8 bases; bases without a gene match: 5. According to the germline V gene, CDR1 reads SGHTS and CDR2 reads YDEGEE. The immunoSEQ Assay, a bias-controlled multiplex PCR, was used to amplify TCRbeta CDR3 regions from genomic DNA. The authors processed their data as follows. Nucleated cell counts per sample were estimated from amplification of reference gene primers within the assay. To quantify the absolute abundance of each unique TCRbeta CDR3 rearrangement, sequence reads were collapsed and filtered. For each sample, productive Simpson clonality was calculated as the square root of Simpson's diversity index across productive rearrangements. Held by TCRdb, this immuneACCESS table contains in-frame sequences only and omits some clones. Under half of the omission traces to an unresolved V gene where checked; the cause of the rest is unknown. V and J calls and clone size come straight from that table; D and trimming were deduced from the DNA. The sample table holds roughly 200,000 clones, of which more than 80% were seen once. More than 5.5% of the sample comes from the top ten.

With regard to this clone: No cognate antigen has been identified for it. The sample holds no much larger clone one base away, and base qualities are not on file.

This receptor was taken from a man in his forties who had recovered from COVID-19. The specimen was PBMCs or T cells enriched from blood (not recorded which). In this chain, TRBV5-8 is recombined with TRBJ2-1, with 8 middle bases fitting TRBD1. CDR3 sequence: CASSLKDRVYEQFF. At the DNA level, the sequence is TGTGCCAGCAGCTTGAAGGACAGGGTCTATGAGCAGTTCTTC.